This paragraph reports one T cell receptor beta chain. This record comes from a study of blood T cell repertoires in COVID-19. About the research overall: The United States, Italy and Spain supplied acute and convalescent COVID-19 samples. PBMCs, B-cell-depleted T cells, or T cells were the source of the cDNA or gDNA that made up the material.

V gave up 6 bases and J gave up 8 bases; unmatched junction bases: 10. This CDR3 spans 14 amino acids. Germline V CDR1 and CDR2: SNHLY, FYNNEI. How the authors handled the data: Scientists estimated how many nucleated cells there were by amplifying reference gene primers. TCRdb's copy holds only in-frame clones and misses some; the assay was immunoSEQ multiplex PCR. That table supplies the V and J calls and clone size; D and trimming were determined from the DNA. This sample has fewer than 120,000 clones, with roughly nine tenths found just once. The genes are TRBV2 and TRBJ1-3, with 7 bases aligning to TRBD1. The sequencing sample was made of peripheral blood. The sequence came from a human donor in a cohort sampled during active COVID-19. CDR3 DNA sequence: TGTGCCAGCAGCCGCACAGGGGCCGGGGACACCATATATTTT. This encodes CASSRTGAGDTIYF.